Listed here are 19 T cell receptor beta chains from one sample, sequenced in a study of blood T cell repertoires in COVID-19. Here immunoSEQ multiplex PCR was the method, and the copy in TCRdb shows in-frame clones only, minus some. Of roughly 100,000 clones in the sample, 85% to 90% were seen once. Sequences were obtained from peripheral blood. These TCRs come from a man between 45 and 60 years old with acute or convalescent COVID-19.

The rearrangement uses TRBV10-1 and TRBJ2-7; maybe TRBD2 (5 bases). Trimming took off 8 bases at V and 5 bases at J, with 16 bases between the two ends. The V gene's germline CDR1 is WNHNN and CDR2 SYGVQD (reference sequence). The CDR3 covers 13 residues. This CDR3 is CASAGTLAHEQYF. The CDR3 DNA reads TGCGCCAGCGCCGGCACCCTAGCCCACGAGCAGTACTTC.

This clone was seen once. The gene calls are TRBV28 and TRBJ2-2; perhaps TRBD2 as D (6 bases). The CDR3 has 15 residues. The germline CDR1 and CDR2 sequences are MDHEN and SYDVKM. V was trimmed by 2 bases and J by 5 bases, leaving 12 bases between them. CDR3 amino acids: CASSLQRVGTGELFF. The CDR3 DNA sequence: TGTGCCAGCAGTTTACAGCGGGTCGGTACCGGGGAGCTGTTTTTT.

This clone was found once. This CDR3 is CASSSGLSDTGELFF. CDR3 nucleotides: TGTGCCAGCAGCTCGGGACTAAGTGACACCGGGGAGCTGTTTTTT. J is TRBJ2-2 and V is TRBV11-2; 7 bases line up with TRBD2. The germline V gene encodes CDR1 SGHAT and CDR2 FQNNGV. CDR3 size: 15 residues. J lost 3 bases, V lost 4 bases, and 5 bases had no gene match. Full variable domain (remainder filled in from reference TRBV11-2 and TRBJ2-2): EAGVAQSPRYKIIEKRQSVAFWCNPISGHATLYWYQQILGQGPKLLIQFQNNGVVDDSQLPKDRFSAERLKGVDSTLKIQPAKLEDSAVYLCASSSGLSDTGELFFGEGSRLTVL.

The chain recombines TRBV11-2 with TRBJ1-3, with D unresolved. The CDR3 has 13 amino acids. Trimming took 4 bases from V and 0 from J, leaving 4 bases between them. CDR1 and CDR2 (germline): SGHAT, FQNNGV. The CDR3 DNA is TGTGCCAGCAGCTCGGGCTCTGGAAACACCATATATTTT. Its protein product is CASSSGSGNTIYF.

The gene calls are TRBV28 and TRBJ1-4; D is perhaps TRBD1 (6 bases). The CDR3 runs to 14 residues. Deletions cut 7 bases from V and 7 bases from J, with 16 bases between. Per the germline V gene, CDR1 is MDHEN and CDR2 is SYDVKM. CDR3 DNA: TGTGCCAGCACCAGGGACATCCTGGGTGAAAAACTGTTTTTT. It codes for CASTRDILGEKLFF. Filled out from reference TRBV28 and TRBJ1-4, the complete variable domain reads DVKVTQSSRYLVKRTGEKVFLECVQDMDHENMFWYRQDPGLGLRLIYFSYDVKMKEKGDIPEGYSVSREKKERFSLILESASTNQTSMYLCASTRDILGEKLFFGSGTQLSVL.

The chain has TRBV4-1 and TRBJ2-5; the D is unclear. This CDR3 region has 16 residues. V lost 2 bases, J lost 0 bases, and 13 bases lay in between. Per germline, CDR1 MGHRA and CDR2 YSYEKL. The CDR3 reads CASSQFSAQYQETQYF. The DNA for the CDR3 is TGCGCCAGCAGCCAATTCAGCGCTCAATACCAAGAGACCCAGTACTTC.

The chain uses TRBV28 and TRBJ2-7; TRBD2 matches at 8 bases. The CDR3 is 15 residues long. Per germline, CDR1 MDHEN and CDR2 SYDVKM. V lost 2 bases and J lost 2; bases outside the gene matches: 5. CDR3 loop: CASSLPAGVTYEQYF. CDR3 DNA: TGTGCCAGCAGTTTACCAGCGGGAGTTACCTACGAGCAGTACTTC. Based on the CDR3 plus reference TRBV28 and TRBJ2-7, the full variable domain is DVKVTQSSRYLVKRTGEKVFLECVQDMDHENMFWYRQDPGLGLRLIYFSYDVKMKEKGDIPEGYSVSREKKERFSLILESASTNQTSMYLCASSLPAGVTYEQYFGPGTRLTVT.

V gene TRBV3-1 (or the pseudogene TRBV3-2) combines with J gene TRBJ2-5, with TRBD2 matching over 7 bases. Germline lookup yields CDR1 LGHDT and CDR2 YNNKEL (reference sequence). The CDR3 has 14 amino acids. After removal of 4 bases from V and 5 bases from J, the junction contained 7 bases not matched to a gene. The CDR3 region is CASSRGLGAETQYF. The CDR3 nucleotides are TGTGCCAGCAGCCGAGGACTAGGCGCCGAGACCCAGTACTTC.

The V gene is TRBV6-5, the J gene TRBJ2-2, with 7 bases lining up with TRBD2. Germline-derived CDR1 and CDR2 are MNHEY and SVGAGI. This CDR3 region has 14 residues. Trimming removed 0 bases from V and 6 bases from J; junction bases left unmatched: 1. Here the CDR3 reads CASSYSGGAGELFF. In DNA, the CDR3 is TGTGCCAGCAGTTACTCGGGGGGGGCCGGGGAGCTGTTTTTT.

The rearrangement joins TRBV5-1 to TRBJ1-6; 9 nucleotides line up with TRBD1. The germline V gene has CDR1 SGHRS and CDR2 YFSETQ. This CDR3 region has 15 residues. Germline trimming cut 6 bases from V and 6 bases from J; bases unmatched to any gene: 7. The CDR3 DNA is TGCGCCAGCAAATATGCGACAGGGGGTAATTCACCCCTCCACTTT. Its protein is CASKYATGGNSPLHF.

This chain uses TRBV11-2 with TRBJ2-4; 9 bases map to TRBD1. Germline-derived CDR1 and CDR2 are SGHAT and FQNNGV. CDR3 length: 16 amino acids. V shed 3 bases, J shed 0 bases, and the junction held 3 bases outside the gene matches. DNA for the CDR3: TGTGCCAGCAGCTTCCGGGGACAGGGAGCCAAAAACATTCAGTACTTC. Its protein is CASSFRGQGAKNIQYF.

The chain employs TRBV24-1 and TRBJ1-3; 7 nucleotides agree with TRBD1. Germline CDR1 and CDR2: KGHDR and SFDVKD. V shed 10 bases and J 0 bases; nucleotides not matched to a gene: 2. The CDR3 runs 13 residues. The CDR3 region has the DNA TGTGCCACAAGGGACAGCTCTGGAAACACCATATATTTT. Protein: CATRDSSGNTIYF.

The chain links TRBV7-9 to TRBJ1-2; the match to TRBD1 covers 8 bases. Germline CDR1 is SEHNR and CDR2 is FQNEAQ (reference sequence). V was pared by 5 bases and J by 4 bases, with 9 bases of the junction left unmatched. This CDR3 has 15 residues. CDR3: CASSRETGAIYGYTF. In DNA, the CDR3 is TGTGCCAGCAGCAGAGAGACAGGGGCCATCTATGGCTACACCTTC.

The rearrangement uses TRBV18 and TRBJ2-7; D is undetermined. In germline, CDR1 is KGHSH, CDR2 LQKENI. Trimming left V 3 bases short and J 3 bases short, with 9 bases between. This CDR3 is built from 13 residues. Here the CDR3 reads CASSPPESYEQYF. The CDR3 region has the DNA TGTGCCAGCTCACCTCCGGAGAGCTACGAGCAGTACTTC.

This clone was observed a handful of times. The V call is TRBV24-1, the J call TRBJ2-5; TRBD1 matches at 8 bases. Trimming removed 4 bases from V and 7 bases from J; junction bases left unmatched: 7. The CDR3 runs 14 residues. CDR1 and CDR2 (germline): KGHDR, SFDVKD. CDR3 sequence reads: CATSDGGQVGTQYF. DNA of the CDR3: TGTGCCACCAGTGACGGGGGACAGGTGGGGACCCAGTACTTC.

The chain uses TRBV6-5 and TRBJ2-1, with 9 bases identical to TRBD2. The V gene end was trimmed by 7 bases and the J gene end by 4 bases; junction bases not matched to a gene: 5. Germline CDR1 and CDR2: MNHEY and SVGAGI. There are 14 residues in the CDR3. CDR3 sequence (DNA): TGTGCCAGCACTAGACTAGCGGCGTACAATGAGCAGTTCTTC. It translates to CASTRLAAYNEQFF.

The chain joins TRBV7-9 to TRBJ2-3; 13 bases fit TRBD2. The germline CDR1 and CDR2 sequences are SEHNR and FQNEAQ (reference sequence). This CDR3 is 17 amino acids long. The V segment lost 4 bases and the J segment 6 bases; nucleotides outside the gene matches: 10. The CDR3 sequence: CASSSTGLAGVGDTQYF. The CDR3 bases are TGTGCCAGCAGCTCGACAGGACTAGCGGGAGTGGGCGATACGCAGTATTTT.

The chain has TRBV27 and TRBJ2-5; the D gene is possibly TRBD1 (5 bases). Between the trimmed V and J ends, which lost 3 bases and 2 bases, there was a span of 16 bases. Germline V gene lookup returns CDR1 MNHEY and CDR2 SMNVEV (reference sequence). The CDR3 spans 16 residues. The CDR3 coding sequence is TGTGCCAGCAGTTTTACGTCAGGGCGGTTACAAGAGACCCAGTACTTC. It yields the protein CASSFTSGRLQETQYF.

CDR3 protein: CASSVAGASYNEQFF. CDR3 bases: TGTGCCAGCAGCGTAGCCGGAGCCAGCTACAATGAGCAGTTCTTC. This sequence joins TRBV9 and TRBJ2-1; D is unresolved. This CDR3 is 15 amino acids long. V gave up 0 bases and J gave up 3 bases, with 10 bases separating them. CDR1 and CDR2 (germline): SGDLS, YYNGEE.